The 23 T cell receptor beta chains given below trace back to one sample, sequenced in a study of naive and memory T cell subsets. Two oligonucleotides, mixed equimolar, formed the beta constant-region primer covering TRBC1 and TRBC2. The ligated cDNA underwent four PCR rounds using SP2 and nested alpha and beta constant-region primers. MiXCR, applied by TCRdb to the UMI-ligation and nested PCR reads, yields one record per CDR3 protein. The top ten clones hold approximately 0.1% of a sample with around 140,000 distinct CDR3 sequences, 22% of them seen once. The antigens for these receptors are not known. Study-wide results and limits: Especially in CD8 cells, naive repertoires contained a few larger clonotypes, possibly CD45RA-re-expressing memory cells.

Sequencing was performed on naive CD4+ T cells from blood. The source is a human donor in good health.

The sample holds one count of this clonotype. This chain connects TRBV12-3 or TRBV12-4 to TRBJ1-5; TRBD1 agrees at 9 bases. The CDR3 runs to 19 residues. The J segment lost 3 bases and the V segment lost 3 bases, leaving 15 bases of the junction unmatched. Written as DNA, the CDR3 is TGTGCCAGCAGTTTTCACCTACCGGGGGACAGGGTCGCCAATCAGCCCCAGCATTTT. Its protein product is CASSFHLPGDRVANQPQHF.

CDR3: CASSQEDSWDTEAFF. DNA of the CDR3: TGTGCCAGCAGCCAAGAGGATAGTTGGGACACTGAAGCTTTCTTT. The chain recombines TRBV4-2 with TRBJ1-1, with D unclear. V lost 0 bases and J lost 3, with 11 bases in between. The germline gives CDR1 LGHNA, CDR2 YNFKEQ. The CDR3 contains 15 residues.

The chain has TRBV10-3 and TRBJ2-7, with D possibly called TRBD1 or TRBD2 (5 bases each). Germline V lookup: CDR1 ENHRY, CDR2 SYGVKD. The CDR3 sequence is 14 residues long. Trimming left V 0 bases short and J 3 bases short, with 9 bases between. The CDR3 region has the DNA TGTGCCATCAGTGAGTCGTCGGGGCTCTACGAGCAGTACTTC. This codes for CAISESSGLYEQYF.

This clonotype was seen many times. Here the CDR3 reads CASSQDHWGAGGQDTQYF. The DNA for the CDR3 is TGCGCCAGCAGCCAAGACCACTGGGGCGCGGGAGGGCAAGATACGCAGTATTTT. The V and J genes are TRBV4-3 and TRBJ2-3; 9 nucleotides align to TRBD2. This CDR3 region has 18 residues. Germline lookup yields CDR1 LGHNA and CDR2 YSLEER. Trimming cost V 0 bases and J 5 bases; bases outside gene matches: 12.

CDR3 bases: TGCGCCAGCAGCCAGCCCAGACAGGGCCCCTACGAGCAGTACTTC. It codes for CASSQPRQGPYEQYF. V usage is TRBV4-1 and J usage is TRBJ2-7; 7 bases map to TRBD1. CDR3 length: 15 amino acids. V shed 3 bases and J 2 bases; nucleotides not matched to a gene: 7. The germline CDR1 and CDR2 sequences are MGHRA and YSYEKL.

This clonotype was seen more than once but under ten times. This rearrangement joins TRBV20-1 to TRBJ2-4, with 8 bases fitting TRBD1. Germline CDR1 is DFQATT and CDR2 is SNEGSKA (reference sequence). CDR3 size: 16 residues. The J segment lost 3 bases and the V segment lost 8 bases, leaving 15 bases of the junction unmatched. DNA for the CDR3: TGCAGTCTTTCTCGGCAGGGGGCGACAGGCAAAAACATTCAGTACTTC. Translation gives CSLSRQGATGKNIQYF.

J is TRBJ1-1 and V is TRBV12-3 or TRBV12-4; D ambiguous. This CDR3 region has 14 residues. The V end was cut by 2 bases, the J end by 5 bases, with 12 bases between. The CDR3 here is CASSLLKSGTEAFF. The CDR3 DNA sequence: TGTGCCAGCAGTTTACTCAAAAGTGGGACTGAAGCTTTCTTT.

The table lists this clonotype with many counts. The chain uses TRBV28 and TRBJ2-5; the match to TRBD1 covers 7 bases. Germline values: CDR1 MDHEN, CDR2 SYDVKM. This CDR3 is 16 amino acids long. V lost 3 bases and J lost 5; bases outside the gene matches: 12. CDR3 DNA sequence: TGTGCCAGCAGTTTGGTTCGGGACAGCAACGGGGAGACCCAGTACTTC. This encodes CASSLVRDSNGETQYF.

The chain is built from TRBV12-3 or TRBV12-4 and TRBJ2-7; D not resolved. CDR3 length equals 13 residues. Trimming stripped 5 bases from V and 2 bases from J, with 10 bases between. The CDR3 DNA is TGTGCCAGCAGTCGGACCCCTACCTACGAGCAGTACTTC. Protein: CASSRTPTYEQYF.

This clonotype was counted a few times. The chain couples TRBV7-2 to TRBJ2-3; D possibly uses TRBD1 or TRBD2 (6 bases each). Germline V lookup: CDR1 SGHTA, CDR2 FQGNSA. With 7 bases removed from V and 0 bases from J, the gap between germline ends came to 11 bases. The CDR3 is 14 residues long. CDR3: CASTRGPSTDTQYF. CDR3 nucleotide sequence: TGTGCCAGCACCCGGGGGCCAAGCACAGATACGCAGTATTTT.

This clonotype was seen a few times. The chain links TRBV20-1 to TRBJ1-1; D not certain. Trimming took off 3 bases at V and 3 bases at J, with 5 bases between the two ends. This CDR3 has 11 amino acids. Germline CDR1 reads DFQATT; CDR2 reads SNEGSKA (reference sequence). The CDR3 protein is CSARRDTEAFF. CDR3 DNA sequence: TGCAGTGCTAGGAGGGACACTGAAGCTTTCTTT.

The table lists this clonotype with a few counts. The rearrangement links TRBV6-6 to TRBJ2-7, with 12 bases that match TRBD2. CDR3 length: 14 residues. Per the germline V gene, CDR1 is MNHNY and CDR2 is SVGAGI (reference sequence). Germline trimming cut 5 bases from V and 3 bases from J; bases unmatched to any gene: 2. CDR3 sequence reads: CASSLAGGGYEQYF. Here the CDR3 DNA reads TGTGCCAGCAGTCTAGCGGGAGGGGGCTACGAGCAGTACTTC.

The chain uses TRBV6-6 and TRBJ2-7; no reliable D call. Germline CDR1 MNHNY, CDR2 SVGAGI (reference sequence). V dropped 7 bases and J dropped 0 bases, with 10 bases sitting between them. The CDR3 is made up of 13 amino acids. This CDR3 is CASTVLGSYEQYF. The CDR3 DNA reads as TGTGCCAGCACCGTCCTGGGCTCCTACGAGCAGTACTTC.

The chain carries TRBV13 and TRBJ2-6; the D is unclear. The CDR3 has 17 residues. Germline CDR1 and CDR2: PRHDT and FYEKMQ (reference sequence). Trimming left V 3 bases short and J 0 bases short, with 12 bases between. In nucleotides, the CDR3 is TGTGCCAGCAGCTTCCTTTCTACCGTCTCTGGGGCCAACGTCCTGACTTTC. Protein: CASSFLSTVSGANVLTF.

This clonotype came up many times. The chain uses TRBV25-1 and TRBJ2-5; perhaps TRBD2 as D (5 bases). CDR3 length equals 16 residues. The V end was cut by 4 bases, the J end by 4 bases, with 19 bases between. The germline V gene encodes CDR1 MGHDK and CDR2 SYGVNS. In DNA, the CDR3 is TGTGCCAGCAGTGTCAGGACTGTACGTGGTGGAGAGACCCAGTACTTC. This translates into CASSVRTVRGGETQYF.

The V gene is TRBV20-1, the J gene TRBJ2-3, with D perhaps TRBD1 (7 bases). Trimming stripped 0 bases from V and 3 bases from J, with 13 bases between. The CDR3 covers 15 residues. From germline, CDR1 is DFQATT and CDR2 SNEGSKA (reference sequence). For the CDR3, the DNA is TGCAGTGCTAGAGATAGGGGGCGGGGAACAGATACGCAGTATTTT. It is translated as CSARDRGRGTDTQYF.

CDR3 DNA: TGTGCCAGCAGCTTAGGATACGAGACCCAGTACTTC. Protein product: CASSLGYETQYF. The chain combines TRBV11-2 with TRBJ2-5; D gene uncertain. V gave up 1 base and J gave up 5 bases, with 5 bases separating them. The CDR3 contains 12 residues. The germline CDR1 and CDR2 sequences are SGHAT and FQNNGV.

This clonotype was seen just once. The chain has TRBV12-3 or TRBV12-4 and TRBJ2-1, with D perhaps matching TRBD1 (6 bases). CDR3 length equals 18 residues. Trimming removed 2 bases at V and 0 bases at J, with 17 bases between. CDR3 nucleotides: TGTGCCAGCAGTTTACGGCAGGGGACGGGGAGCTCCTACAATGAGCAGTTCTTC. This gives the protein CASSLRQGTGSSYNEQFF.

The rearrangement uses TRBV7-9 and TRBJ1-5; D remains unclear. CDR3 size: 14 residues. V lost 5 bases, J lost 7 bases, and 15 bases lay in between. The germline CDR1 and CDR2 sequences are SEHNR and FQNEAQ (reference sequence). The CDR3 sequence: CASSLGQPGQPQHF. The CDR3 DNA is TGTGCCAGCAGCCTTGGTCAACCGGGGCAGCCCCAGCATTTT.

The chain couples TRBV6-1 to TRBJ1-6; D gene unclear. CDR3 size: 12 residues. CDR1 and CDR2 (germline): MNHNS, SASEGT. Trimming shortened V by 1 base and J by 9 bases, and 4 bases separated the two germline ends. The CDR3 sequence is CASSEGSSPLHF. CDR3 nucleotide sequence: TGTGCCAGCAGTGAAGGGAGTTCACCCCTCCACTTT.

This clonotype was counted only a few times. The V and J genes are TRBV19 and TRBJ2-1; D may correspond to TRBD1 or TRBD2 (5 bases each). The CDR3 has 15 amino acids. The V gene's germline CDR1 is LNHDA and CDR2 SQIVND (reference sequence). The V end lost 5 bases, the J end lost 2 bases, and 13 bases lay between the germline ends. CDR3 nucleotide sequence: TGTGCCAGTAGTGTGGGACGTGATCCCTACAATGAGCAGTTCTTC. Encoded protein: CASSVGRDPYNEQFF. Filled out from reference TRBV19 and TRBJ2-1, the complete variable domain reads DGGITQSPKYLFRKEGQNVTLSCEQNLNHDAMYWYRQDPGQGLRLIYYSQIVNDFQKGDIAEGYSVSREKKESFPLTVTSAQKNPTAFYLCASSVGRDPYNEQFFGPGTRLTVL.

CDR3 sequence reads: CASSVAWGGAYEQYF. CDR3 bases: TGTGCCAGCAGCGTAGCGTGGGGGGGAGCCTACGAGCAGTACTTC. The V and J genes are TRBV9 and TRBJ2-7; 7 bases line up with TRBD2. The germline V gene has CDR1 SGDLS and CDR2 YYNGEE. Trimming removed 0 bases from V and 2 bases from J; junction bases left unmatched: 5. The CDR3 runs 15 residues.

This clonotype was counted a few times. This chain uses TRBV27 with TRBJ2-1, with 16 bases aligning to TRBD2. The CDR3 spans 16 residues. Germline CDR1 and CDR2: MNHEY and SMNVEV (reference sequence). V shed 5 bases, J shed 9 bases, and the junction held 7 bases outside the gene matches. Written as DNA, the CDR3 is TGTGCCAGCAGTGTAAGGGGACTAGCGGGAGGGTTTGAGCAGTTCTTC. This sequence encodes CASSVRGLAGGFEQFF.